Below, one TCR beta chain is given with its context. Its matching antigen is unknown. The repertoire was sequenced with immunoSEQ multiplex PCR; TCRdb's copy has only in-frame clones and lacks some. The sample includes millions of clones, 90% to 95% of them seen just once. The data originate from a study of shared clonotypes between healthy human individuals. Study outcomes and limitations: It was observed that 5% to 6% of naive CD4 clonotypes were shared across several donors. Deeper or shallower sequencing was expected to change how clonotypes are shared among donors. Few donors limited the genetic and exposure-history diversity represented.

The sequence was obtained from a man between 18 and 35 years old in good health. The material sequenced was naive CD4+ T cells sorted from blood. Indicated subset: CD45RA+ positively selected.

The DNA for the CDR3 is TGTGCCAGCACCCGACAGGGTCTTAACGAAAAACTGTTTTTT. It yields the protein CASTRQGLNEKLFF. The rearrangement joins TRBV25-1 to TRBJ1-4, with 7 bases that match TRBD1. The CDR3 runs 14 residues. J gave up 8 bases and V 7 bases, and 10 bases lay outside the gene matches. Germline assignment: CDR1 MGHDK and CDR2 SYGVNS.